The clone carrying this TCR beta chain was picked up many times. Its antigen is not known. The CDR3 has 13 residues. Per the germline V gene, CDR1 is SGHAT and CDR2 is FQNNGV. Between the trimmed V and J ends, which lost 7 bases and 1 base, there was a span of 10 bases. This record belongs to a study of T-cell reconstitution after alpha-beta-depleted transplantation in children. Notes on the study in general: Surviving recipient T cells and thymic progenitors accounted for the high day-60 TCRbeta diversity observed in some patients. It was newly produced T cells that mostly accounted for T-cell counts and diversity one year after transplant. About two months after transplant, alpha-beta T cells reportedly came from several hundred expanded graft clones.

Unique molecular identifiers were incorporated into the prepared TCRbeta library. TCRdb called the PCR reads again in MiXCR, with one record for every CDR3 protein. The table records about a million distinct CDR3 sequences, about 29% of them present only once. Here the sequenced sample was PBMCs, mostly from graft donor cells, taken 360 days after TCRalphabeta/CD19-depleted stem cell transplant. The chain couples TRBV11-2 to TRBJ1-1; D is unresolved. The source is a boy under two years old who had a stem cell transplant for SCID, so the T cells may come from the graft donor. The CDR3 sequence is CASILTTNTEAFF. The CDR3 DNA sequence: TGTGCCAGCATCTTGACAACGAACACTGAAGCTTTCTTT.